These 7 T cell receptor beta chains originate from one sample sequenced in a study of cytotoxic CD8 clonotypes in ibrutinib-treated CLL. Libraries were prepared by immunoSEQ multiplex PCR; TCRdb keeps only in-frame clonotypes and omits some of them. This table has over 130,000 clones, 80% appearing once. This sample comprised PBMCs, obtained after 36 months of ibrutinib treatment. These receptor sequences come from a human donor with chronic lymphocytic leukemia.

The V and J genes are TRBV29-1 and TRBJ2-3; 7 positions match TRBD2. The J segment lost 3 bases and the V segment lost 6 bases, leaving 15 bases of the junction unmatched. Per the germline V gene, CDR1 is SQVTM and CDR2 is ANQGSEA. This CDR3 comprises 16 residues. CDR3 sequence (DNA): TGCAGCGTCGAAAGGGGTACGGGGGGAGTTACAGATACGCAGTATTTT. This translates into CSVERGTGGVTDTQYF.

This clone appeared once. This chain connects TRBV7-3 to TRBJ2-3; weak D call: TRBD2 (6 bases). The CDR3 spans 15 residues. The germline V gene has CDR1 SGHTA and CDR2 FQGTGA. Trimming left V 4 bases short and J 2 bases short, with 13 bases between. The DNA for the CDR3 is TGTGCCAGCAGCTCGGGACTTCGATTCACAGATACGCAGTATTTT. Protein sequence: CASSSGLRFTDTQYF.

This chain links TRBV9 with TRBJ2-7; 12 nucleotides agree with TRBD1. V trimming: 1 base; J trimming: 7 bases; junction bases outside the gene matches: 6. The CDR3 has 15 amino acids. CDR1 and CDR2 from the germline V gene are SGDLS and YYNGEE. The CDR3 DNA sequence: TGTGCCAGCAGCGTAAGGGGACAGGGGGCGCGGGAGCAGTACTTC. Its translation: CASSVRGQGAREQYF.

The genes are TRBV5-4 and TRBJ1-1; the D gene is possibly TRBD1 (5 bases). The germline V gene has CDR1 SGHNT and CDR2 YYREEE (reference sequence). The germline V and J ends were trimmed by 4 bases and 0 bases, with 13 bases remaining between them. This CDR3 has 15 residues. For the CDR3, the DNA is TGTGCCAGCAGCCCCCAGGGTTTTCTGAACACTGAAGCTTTCTTT. Translating it yields CASSPQGFLNTEAFF.

The chain joins TRBV19 to TRBJ1-1; 9 bases align to TRBD1. Unmatched junction bases numbered 6, after V lost 3 bases and J lost 4 bases. CDR3 length: 15 amino acids. Looked up from germline, CDR1 is LNHDA and CDR2 is SQIVND (reference sequence). The CDR3 DNA sequence: TGTGCCAGTAGTATCCCCACAGGGGGCATCACTGAAGCTTTCTTT. It encodes CASSIPTGGITEAFF.

This clone was seen more than once but under ten times. The chain joins TRBV30 to TRBJ1-2; D is unresolved. Germline CDR1 is GTSNPN and CDR2 is SVGIG (reference sequence). V was pared by 2 bases and J by 7 bases, with 11 bases between. The CDR3 contains 12 residues. The CDR3 bases are TGTGCCTGGAGTAGGCAAGCGGCTGGCTACACCTTC. This sequence encodes CAWSRQAAGYTF.

The genes are TRBV30 and TRBJ1-2, with D possibly matching TRBD1 (6 bases). Germline V gene data show CDR1 as GTSNPN and CDR2 as SVGIG (reference sequence). This CDR3 is built from 14 residues. Trimming took off 2 bases at V and 0 bases at J, with 10 bases between the two ends. The CDR3: CAWSWDTTNYGYTF. The CDR3 DNA is TGTGCCTGGAGTTGGGACACAACTAACTATGGCTACACCTTC.